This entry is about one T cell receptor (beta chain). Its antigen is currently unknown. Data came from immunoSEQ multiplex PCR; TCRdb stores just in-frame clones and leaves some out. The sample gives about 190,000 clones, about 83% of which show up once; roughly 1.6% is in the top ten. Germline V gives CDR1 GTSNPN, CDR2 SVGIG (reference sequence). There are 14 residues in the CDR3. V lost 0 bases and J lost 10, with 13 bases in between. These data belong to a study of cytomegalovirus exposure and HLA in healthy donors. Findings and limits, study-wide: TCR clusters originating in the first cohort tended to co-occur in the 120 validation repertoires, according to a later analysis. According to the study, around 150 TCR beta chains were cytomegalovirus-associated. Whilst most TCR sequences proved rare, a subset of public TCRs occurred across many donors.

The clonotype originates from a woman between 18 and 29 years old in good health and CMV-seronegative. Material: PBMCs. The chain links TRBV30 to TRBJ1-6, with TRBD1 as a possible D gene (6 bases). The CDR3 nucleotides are TGTGCCTGGAGTGTAAGCAGGGGTAACTCACCCCTCCACTTT. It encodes CAWSVSRGNSPLHF.